Here is one T cell receptor (beta chain) with its context. The antigen remains unidentified. These data are taken from a study of CD8+ T cells in alopecia areata. Reverse transcribed after extraction, RNA yielded cDNA as the sequencing template. Repertoires were generated with immunoSEQ multiplex PCR, while TCRdb's copy carries only in-frame clones and drops some. Of approximately 190,000 clones listed, roughly 60% are singletons. Study outcomes and limitations: While tofacitinib was given, many expanded lesional clones persisted in scalp and blood.

V dropped 11 bases and J dropped 6; count of bases not matched to a gene: 13. Per the germline V gene, CDR1 is SNHLY and CDR2 is FYNNEI. The CDR3 runs 15 residues. Treatment indicated: oral pan-JAK inhibitor, 5-10 mg twice daily. The source was CD4+ T cells sorted from blood, collected at week 24, from a patient treated with tofacitinib. This chain uses TRBV2 with TRBJ2-1, with 10 bases matching TRBD2. The TCR originated in a human donor with alopecia areata. The CDR3 is CACQNEREGGNEQFF. CDR3 DNA: TGTGCCTGCCAGAATGAGCGGGAGGGCGGCAATGAGCAGTTCTTC.